This T cell receptor (beta chain) is from a study of blood T cell repertoires in COVID-19 (TCRdb year 2020). General notes on the study: The collaborator samples originated in the United States, Italy and Spain and spanned the acute and convalescent phases of COVID-19. The prospective study material was composed of cDNA or gDNA derived from T cells, B-cell-depleted T cells, or PBMCs. The sample metadata nearly always contained a de-identified subject ID, COVID-19 status, age in years and sex. Subjects who had been exposed to COVID-19, were actively infected with it, or had recovered from it provided the deeply sampled blood TCRbeta repertoires that made up the dataset. Where available, HLA class I and class II types were obtained from metadata supplied by the sample provider rather than from assay-based typing. A freely available public database, intended as a resource for researchers studying the immune response to SARS-CoV-2, is where the repertoires were released. The samples were drawn from two sources: the first 160 participants of the ongoing ImmuneRACE study, and over 1,000 subjects contributed by 6 global collaborators. Study-wide findings and limitations: How much clinical and demographic metadata was included differed by source and by participant, and the metadata was provided uncurated.

One collaborating source in Seattle enrolled patients while the patients were actively infected and followed the patients over time throughout the course of disease. Whole blood was collected in K2EDTA tubes by collaborating institutions according to the institutions' own protocols. For TCRbeta analysis, collaborators shipped samples in one of three forms: frozen whole blood, isolated PBMCs, or DNA extracted from either of those sample types. Of note for this clone: This clone's antigen is unknown. It has no much larger one-base neighbor in the sample; base qualities were not kept.

The CDR3 spans 13 residues, from the cysteine through the phenylalanine. The CDR3 DNA has 39 bases and is translated from base 1. Looking up the germline V gene yields CDR1 SGHRS and CDR2 YFSETQ. Ends trimmed: V by 4 bases, J by 5 bases; bases unmatched to a gene: 5. The immunoSEQ Assay, a bias-controlled multiplex PCR, was used to amplify TCRbeta CDR3 regions from genomic DNA. The authors' pipeline ran thus. Nucleated cell counts per sample were estimated from amplification of reference gene primers within the assay. Sequence reads were collapsed and filtered to measure the absolute abundance of every unique TCRbeta CDR3 rearrangement. For each sample, productive Simpson clonality was calculated by taking the square root of Simpson's diversity index across productive rearrangements. TCRdb re-hosts the immuneACCESS table, in-frame sequences only. Its copies lack some clones; in the studies checked, an unresolved V gene accounts for under half of them, and the cause for the rest is not known. V and J calls plus clone size are reproduced from that table; the DNA served to infer D and trimming. A total of about 170,000 clones appear in this sample, around 86% of them only once. The top ten constitute 2.5% to 3% of the sample.

The chain is encoded by TRBV5-1 joined to TRBJ1-1, with 7 junctional bases fitting TRBD1. This TCR was sampled from a woman older than 75 with COVID-19, enrolled during active disease. Sequenced material: peripheral blood. In nucleotides, the sequence is TGCGCCAGCAGCATAACAGGGGTAACTGAAGCTTTCTTT. It specifies CASSITGVTEAFF.